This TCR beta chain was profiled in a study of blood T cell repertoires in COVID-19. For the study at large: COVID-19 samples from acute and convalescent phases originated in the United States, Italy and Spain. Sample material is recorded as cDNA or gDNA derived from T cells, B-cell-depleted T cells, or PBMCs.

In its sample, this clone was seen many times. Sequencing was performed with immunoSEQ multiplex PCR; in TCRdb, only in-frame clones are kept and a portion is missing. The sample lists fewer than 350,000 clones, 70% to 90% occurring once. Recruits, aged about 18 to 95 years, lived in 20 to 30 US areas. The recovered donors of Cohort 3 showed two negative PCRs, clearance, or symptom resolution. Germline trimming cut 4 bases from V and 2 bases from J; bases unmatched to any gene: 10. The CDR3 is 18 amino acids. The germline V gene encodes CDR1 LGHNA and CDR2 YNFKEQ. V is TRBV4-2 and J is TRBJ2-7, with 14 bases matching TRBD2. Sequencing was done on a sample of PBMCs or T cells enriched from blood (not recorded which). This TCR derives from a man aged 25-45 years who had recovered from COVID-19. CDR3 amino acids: CASSRGTSGGLTPYEQYF. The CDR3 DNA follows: TGTGCCAGCAGCCGAGGGACTAGCGGGGGCCTGACGCCCTACGAGCAGTACTTC.